This T cell receptor beta chain was sequenced during a study of blood T cell repertoires in COVID-19. Turning to the study itself: The samples span acute and convalescent COVID-19 from the United States, Italy and Spain. T cells, B-cell-depleted T cells, or PBMCs provided the cDNA or gDNA that served as material.

Study processing details: Researchers report that nucleated cell counts were estimated from reference gene primer amplification. Sequencing used immunoSEQ multiplex PCR; TCRdb keeps in-frame clones, though not all of them. V and J calls plus clone size are reproduced from that table; the DNA served to infer D and trimming. The sample includes roughly 130,000 clones, roughly 83% of them seen just once. The CDR3 spans 15 residues. The V segment lost 2 bases and the J segment 1 base; nucleotides outside the gene matches: 4. CDR1 and CDR2 (germline): MNHEY, SMNVEV (reference sequence). Seattle patients were enrolled during active infection and followed longitudinally. This clone was counted between two and nine times.

The specimen sequenced was peripheral blood. The chain links TRBV27 to TRBJ1-1, with 7 positions matching TRBD1. The receptor comes from a woman in her 70s with COVID-19, enrolled during active disease. The CDR3 region is CASSLDRVRNTEAFF. The CDR3 DNA sequence: TGTGCCAGCAGTTTAGACAGGGTGAGGAACACTGAAGCTTTCTTT.